This T cell receptor beta chain was sequenced in a study of blood T cells in healthy people across ages. For the second PCR, which ran for roughly 7 to 11 cycles, a sample-barcoded 5' primer and a J-beta primer mix were used. TCRdb called the 5' RACE reads again in MiXCR, with one record for every CDR3 protein. The sample has about 1.1 million distinct CDR3 sequences, roughly two fifths seen once. Details on this clonotype: Since a much larger clone is just one base distant, this may be a read error.

With 6 bases removed from V and 11 bases from J, the gap between germline ends came to 13 bases. Per the germline V gene, CDR1 is PRHDT and CDR2 is FYEKMQ (reference sequence). The CDR3 contains 11 residues. The rearrangement links TRBV13 to TRBJ2-5, with D hard to call. The sample was blood. The sequence came from a man between 18 and 35 years old in good health. The CDR3 reads CASRIGNEQYF. For the CDR3, the DNA is TGTGCCAGCAGGATCGGCAATGAGCAGTACTTC.